These T cell receptor beta chains were read from a single sample in a study of blood T cells in healthy people across ages. TCRdb passed the 5' RACE reads through MiXCR, listing each CDR3 protein once. The data hold about 1.5 million distinct CDR3 sequences, with approximately 42% observed a single time. The sequencing sample was made of blood. These receptors all stem from a young woman in good health. The CDR3 runs from the conserved cysteine through the conserved F or W. Expanded clones get a size class; other rows say once, few or many, or leave the size out.

v_gene	j_gene	abundance	CDR3aa
TRBV7-6	TRBJ1-2	few	CASSSGPDGYTF
TRBV5-5	TRBJ1-1	-	CASSVVQGSEAFF
TRBV7-9	TRBJ1-1	-	CASSFYGQGGNTEAFF
TRBV7-8	TRBJ1-1	-	CASSLAFAGLAEAFF
TRBV5-1	TRBJ2-5	-	CASRSEFQETQYF
TRBV27	TRBJ2-1	-	CASSWASGSDEQFF
TRBV24-1	TRBJ1-5	-	CATSGATGSHQPQHF
TRBV7-2	TRBJ2-1	few	CASSLRGGTSGINEQFF
TRBV12-3/TRBV12-4	TRBJ1-1	-	CASSPELWTGGLNTEAFF
TRBV5-1	TRBJ1-2	few	CASSFDRPDDYGYTF
TRBV7-2	TRBJ1-5	-	CASSPRGIRGYQPQHF
TRBV6-2/TRBV6-3	TRBJ2-5	few	CASYLAGAKETQYF
TRBV29-1	TRBJ1-1	few	CSVAGWTGNTEAFF
TRBV3-1	TRBJ1-1	few	CASSQDRPGITEAFF
TRBV27	TRBJ2-1	-	CASTPGTSGSNEQFF
TRBV4-3	TRBJ2-7	-	CASSQDRTSGSFYEQYF